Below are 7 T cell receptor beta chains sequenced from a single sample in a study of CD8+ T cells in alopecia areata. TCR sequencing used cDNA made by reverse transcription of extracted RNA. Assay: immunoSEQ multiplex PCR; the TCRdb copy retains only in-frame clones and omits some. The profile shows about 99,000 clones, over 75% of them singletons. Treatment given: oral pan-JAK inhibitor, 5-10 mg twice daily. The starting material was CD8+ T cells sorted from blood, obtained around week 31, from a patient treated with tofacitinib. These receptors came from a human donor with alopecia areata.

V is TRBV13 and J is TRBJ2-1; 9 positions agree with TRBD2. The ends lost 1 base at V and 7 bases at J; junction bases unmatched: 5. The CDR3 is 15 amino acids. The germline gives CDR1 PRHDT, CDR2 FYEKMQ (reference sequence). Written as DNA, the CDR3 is TGTGCCAGCAGCTTAGAAGGGGCGGGAGGGAATGAGCAGTTCTTC. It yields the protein CASSLEGAGGNEQFF.

The CDR3 loop reads CSVRLWDSSYGYTF. CDR3 DNA: TGCAGCGTGCGACTATGGGACAGCAGTTATGGCTACACCTTC. This chain links TRBV29-1 with TRBJ1-2, with 7 bases fitting TRBD1. The CDR3 spans 14 residues. The V gene end was trimmed by 6 bases and the J gene end by 5 bases; junction bases not matched to a gene: 12. Germline CDR1 is SQVTM and CDR2 is ANQGSEA.

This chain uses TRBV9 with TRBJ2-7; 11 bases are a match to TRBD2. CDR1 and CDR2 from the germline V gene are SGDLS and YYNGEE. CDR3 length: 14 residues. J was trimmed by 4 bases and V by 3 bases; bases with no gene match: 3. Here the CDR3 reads CASSDTSGSYEQYF. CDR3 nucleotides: TGTGCCAGCAGCGATACTAGCGGGAGTTACGAGCAGTACTTC.

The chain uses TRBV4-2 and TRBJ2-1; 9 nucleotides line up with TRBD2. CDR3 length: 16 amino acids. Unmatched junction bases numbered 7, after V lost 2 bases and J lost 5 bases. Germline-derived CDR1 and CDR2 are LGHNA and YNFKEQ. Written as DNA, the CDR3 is TGTGCCAGCAGCCAACGGCGGGGGGGCGTGAACAATGAGCAGTTCTTC. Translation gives CASSQRRGGVNNEQFF.

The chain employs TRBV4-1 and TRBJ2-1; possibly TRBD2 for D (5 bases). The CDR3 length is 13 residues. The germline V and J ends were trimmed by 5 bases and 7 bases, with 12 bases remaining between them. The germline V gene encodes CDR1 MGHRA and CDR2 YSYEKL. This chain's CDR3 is CASSGLRGNEQFF. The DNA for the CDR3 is TGCGCCAGCAGCGGCCTGAGAGGGAATGAGCAGTTCTTC.

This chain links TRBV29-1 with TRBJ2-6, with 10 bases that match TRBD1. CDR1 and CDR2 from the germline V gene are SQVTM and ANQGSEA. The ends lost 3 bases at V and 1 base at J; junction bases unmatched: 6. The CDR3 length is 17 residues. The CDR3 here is CSVDDRGLTSGANVLTF. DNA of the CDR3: TGCAGCGTTGACGACAGGGGGCTTACATCTGGGGCCAACGTCCTGACTTTC.

The CDR3 region has the DNA TGTGCCAGCAGCTTAACGATTGGGGTGGACACCGGGGAGCTGTTTTTT. This codes for CASSLTIGVDTGELFF. The chain carries TRBV7-3 and TRBJ2-2; unclear D gene. Deletions cut 0 bases from V and 3 bases from J, with 11 bases between. Germline V gives CDR1 SGHTA, CDR2 FQGTGA. There are 16 residues in the CDR3.